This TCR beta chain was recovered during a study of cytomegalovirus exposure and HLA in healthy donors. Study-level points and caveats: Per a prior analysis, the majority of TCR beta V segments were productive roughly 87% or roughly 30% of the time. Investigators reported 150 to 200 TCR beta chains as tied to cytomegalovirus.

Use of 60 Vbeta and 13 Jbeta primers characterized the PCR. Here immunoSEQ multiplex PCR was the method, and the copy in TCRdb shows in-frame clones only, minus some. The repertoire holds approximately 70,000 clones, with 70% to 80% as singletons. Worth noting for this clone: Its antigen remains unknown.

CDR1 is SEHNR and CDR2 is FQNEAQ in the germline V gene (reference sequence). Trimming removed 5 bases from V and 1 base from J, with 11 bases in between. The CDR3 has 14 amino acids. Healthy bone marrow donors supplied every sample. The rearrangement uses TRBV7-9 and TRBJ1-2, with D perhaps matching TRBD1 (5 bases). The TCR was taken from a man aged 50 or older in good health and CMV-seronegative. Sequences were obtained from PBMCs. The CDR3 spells CASSTSQGNYGYTF. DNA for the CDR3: TGTGCCAGCAGCACCTCCCAGGGTAACTATGGCTACACCTTC.